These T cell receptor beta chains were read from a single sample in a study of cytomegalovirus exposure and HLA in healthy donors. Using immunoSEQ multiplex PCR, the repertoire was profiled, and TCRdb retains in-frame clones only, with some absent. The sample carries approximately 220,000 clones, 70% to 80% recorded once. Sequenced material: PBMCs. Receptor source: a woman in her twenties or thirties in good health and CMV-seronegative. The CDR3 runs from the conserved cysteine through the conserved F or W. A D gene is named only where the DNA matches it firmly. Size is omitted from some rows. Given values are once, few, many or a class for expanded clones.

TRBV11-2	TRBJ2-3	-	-	TGTGCCAGCAGCTCGAATCGGGGGTCGAGCACAGATACGCAGTATTTT	CASSSNRGSSTDTQYF
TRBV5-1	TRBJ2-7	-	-	TGCGCCAGCAGCTTGGGAGTAAACTACGAGCAGTACTTC	CASSLGVNYEQYF
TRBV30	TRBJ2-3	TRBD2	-	TGTGCCTGGAGACGAGGCGGGGGGGTGGGTACGCAGTATTTT	CAWRRGGGVGTQYF
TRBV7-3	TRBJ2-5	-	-	TGTGCCACTCAAGCTTTTCCGGGAGAGACCCAGTACTTC	CATQAFPGETQYF
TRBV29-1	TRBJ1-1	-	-	TGCAGCGTTGATTCCGGTCGAGCGAACACTGAAGCTTTCTTT	CSVDSGRANTEAFF
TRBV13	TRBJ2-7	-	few	TGTGCCAGCAGCTTAGGACTAGCAGGCGAGCAGTACTTC	CASSLGLAGEQYF
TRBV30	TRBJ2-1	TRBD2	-	TGTGCCTGGGGAGGGACTAGCTGGAACGATGAGCAGTTCTTC	CAWGGTSWNDEQFF
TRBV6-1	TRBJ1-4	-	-	TGTGCCAGCAGTGGACAGATTAATGAAAAACTGTTTTTT	CASSGQINEKLFF
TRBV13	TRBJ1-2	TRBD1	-	TGTGCAACAACCGGACAGGGTAACTATGGCTACACCTTC	CATTGQGNYGYTF
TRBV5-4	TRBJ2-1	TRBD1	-	TGTGCCAGCAGCTTGGCGGGACAGTTCCTGCAGTTCTTC	CASSLAGQFLQFF
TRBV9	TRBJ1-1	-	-	TGTGCCAGCAGCGTACCACCGGGTGAAGCTTTCTTT	CASSVPPGEAFF
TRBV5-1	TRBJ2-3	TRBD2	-	TGCGCCAGCAGCTTCCGCGGGAGGGGGGGAGATACGCAGTATTTT	CASSFRGRGGDTQYF
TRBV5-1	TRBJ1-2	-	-	TGCGCCAGCAGCGCGGAGGGGTCGTTGGATGGCTACACCTTC	CASSAEGSLDGYTF
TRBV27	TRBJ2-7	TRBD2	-	TGTGCCAGCAGTTTAACTAGCGGGAGAATAGACGAGCAGTACTTC	CASSLTSGRIDEQYF
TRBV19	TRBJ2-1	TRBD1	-	TGTGCCAGTAGTATCCGGACAGGACCCTACAATGAGCAGTTCTTC	CASSIRTGPYNEQFF
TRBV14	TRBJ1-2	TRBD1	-	TGTGCCAGCAGCCAAGAAGGGGGCCGGAGAGGTTATGGCTACACCTTC	CASSQEGGRRGYGYTF
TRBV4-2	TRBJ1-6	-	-	TGTGCCAGCAGCCAAGAGACATTAATCCCCTCACCCCTCCACTTT	CASSQETLIPSPLHF
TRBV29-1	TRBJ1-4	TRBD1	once	TGCAGCGCAACAGGGGAAAAGGGTAATGAAAAACTGTTTTTT	CSATGEKGNEKLFF
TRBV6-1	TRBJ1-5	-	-	TGTGCCAGCAGTGAATCGGGGTTGGACAATCAGCCCCAGCATTTT	CASSESGLDNQPQHF
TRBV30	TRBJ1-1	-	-	TGTGCCTGGTCATCCCAGAGGACTGAAGCTTTCTTT	CAWSSQRTEAFF
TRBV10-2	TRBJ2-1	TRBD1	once	TGCGCCAGCAGTGAGATGGGACAGTACAATGAGCAGTTCTTC	CASSEMGQYNEQFF
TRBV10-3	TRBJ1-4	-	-	TGTGCCATCAGTGGAACCTTACTCAGACAGAGAACAACTAATGAAAAACTGTTTTTT	CAISGTLLRQRTTNEKLFF
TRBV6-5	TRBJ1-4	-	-	TGTGCCAGCAGTTTTGGGGAGCTTAATGAAAAACTGTTTTTT	CASSFGELNEKLFF
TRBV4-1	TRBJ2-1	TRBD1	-	TGCGCCAGCAGCCCCATAGGACAGGGCTACAATGAGCAGTTCTTC	CASSPIGQGYNEQFF
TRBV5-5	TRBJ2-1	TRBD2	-	TGTGCCAGCCGCTTGGGCTATGAGCGGGGCTACAATGAGCAGTTCTTC	CASRLGYERGYNEQFF
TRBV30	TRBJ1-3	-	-	TGTGCCTGGAGTGCCGAGTCGAGCTCTGGAAACACCATATATTTT	CAWSAESSSGNTIYF
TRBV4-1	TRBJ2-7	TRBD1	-	TGCGCCAGCAGCCAGCCGGGACAGGGGGCAGGTGAGCAGTACTTC	CASSQPGQGAGEQYF
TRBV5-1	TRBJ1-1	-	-	TGCGCCAGCAGCCGACAGCCGGATACTGAAGCTTTCTTT	CASSRQPDTEAFF
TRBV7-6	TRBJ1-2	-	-	TGTGCCAGCAGCCCCGACCGGGGGTTCCGGGGCTACACCTTC	CASSPDRGFRGYTF
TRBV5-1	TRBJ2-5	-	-	TGCGCCAGCACCCTGCAAGAGACCCAGTACTTC	CASTLQETQYF
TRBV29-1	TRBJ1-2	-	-	TGCAGCGTTGATGAGGGTGGCTATGGCTACACCTTC	CSVDEGGYGYTF
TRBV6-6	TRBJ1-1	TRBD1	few	TGTGCCAGCAAGACAGGGACAGGGGGTGCCACTGAAGCTTTCTTT	CASKTGTGGATEAFF
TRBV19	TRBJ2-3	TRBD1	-	TGTGCCACCCTGGGACAGCTAGATACGCAGTATTTT	CATLGQLDTQYF
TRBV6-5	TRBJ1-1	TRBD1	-	TGTGCCAGCAGTGGGACAGCACTCAACACTGAAGCTTTCTTT	CASSGTALNTEAFF
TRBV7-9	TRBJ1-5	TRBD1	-	TGTGCCAGCAGTCCGGGACAGGGGAATCAGCCCCAGCATTTT	CASSPGQGNQPQHF
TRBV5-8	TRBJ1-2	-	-	TGTGCCAGCAGCTTGCGGGGGACGAACTATGGCTACACCTTC	CASSLRGTNYGYTF
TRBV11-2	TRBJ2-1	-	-	TGTGCCAGCAGCTTGGAGGGAATCTCCTACAATGAGCAGTTCTTC	CASSLEGISYNEQFF
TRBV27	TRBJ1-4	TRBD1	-	TGTGCCAGCAGACGAGACCCCGGGACAGAAGCCTTATGGCTGTTTTTT	CASRRDPGTEALWLFF
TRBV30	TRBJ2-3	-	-	TGTGCCTGGCAGCCCCCCGAGCGGTTTACGCAGTATTTT	CAWQPPERFTQYF